This T cell receptor (beta chain) was profiled in a study of cytotoxic CD8 clonotypes in ibrutinib-treated CLL. Study-level information: Samples had a mean of roughly 260,000 productive templates and 90,000 or so productive rearrangements. Study outcomes and limitations: Clonality showed a rise at ibrutinib response that reversed toward baseline at progression. Sustained-remission and progressing patients had different sampling times.

Concerning this clone: Antigen specificity is unknown.

TCRdb's table, derived via immunoSEQ multiplex PCR, lists solely in-frame clones and lacks some. Of around 92,000 clones detected, approximately 80% appear once; the ten largest clones hold 20% to 25%. The CDR3 covers 16 residues. Germline CDR1 and CDR2: MNHNS and SASEGT. The V gene lost 0 bases and the J gene lost 0 bases, with 11 bases spanning the gap. This sequence originates from a human donor with chronic lymphocytic leukemia. This rearrangement joins TRBV6-1 to TRBJ1-1; D is ambiguous. The source was PBMCs, collected after 24 months of ibrutinib treatment. The CDR3 DNA sequence: TGTGCCAGCAGTGAAGCGCTAGTCAGACTGAACACTGAAGCTTTCTTT. Its translation: CASSEALVRLNTEAFF.